These 10 T cell receptor beta chains share one sample of origin, sequenced in a study of Ad26.COV2.S vaccination and SARS-CoV-2 variants. The protocol was immunoSEQ multiplex PCR, while the TCRdb copy is restricted to in-frame clones and leaves out a portion. This sample has about 350,000 clones; approximately 90% occur once, and the top ten carry 6.4%. Sample treatment: roughly 18 received Ad26.COV2.S at low or high dose, single or two shots; about 5 received placebo; per-sample allocation not given. Following the first vaccine or placebo injection, samples were taken on day 63. Here the sequenced sample was peripheral blood, taken in a trial of Ad26.COV2.S vaccine versus placebo. The receptors here all came from a person aged 18 to 59 who received the Ad26.COV2.S COVID-19 vaccine or a placebo.

The V and J genes are TRBV15 and TRBJ2-7; the D gene is possibly TRBD1 (6 bases). V dropped 4 bases and J dropped 1 base, with 20 bases sitting between them. Germline V gene data show CDR1 as LNHNV and CDR2 as YYDKDF (reference sequence). The CDR3 has 17 amino acids. The CDR3 coding sequence is TGTGCCACCAGCAAAGTTTACCGGGACATTCATTCCTACGAGCAGTACTTC. Encoded protein: CATSKVYRDIHSYEQYF.

CDR3 sequence: CASSYGITGGANYGYTF. In DNA form, the CDR3 reads TGTGCCAGCAGCTACGGGATAACAGGGGGAGCTAACTATGGCTACACCTTC. V gene TRBV5-6 combines with J gene TRBJ1-2; 8 bases are a match to TRBD1. Germline trimming cut 3 bases from V and 0 bases from J; bases unmatched to any gene: 10. Germline lookup yields CDR1 SGHDT and CDR2 YYEEEE. The CDR3 covers 17 residues.

The chain couples TRBV20-1 to TRBJ2-3; TRBD2 agrees at 9 bases. This CDR3 region has 11 residues. Unmatched junction bases numbered 0, after V lost 5 bases and J lost 6 bases. Per germline, CDR1 DFQATT and CDR2 SNEGSKA (reference sequence). CDR3 DNA sequence: TGCAGTGCTGGACTAGCGGATACGCAGTATTTT. It encodes CSAGLADTQYF.

Here the CDR3 reads CASTKRQGQETQYF. CDR3 sequence (DNA): TGTGCCAGCACCAAACGACAAGGGCAAGAGACCCAGTACTTC. This chain uses TRBV6-5 with TRBJ2-5; D uncertain. There are 14 residues in the CDR3. Germline CDR1 is MNHEY and CDR2 is SVGAGI. The ends were cut back, 7 bases at V and 2 bases at J, with 14 bases in the middle.

This clone is a singleton in its sample. The gene calls are TRBV6-1 and TRBJ2-5, with D unclear. Between the trimmed V and J ends, which lost 2 bases and 5 bases, there was a span of 15 bases. CDR1 MNHNS and CDR2 SASEGT come from the germline V gene. The CDR3 has 15 residues. The CDR3 spells CASSESNVVRETQYF. DNA of the CDR3: TGTGCCAGCAGTGAAAGTAACGTCGTCCGGGAGACCCAGTACTTC.

The chain is built from TRBV6-6 and TRBJ2-1, with TRBD1 matching 8 bases. The CDR3 is made up of 16 amino acids. The germline V gene has CDR1 MNHNY and CDR2 SVGAGI (reference sequence). Trimming took 4 bases from V and 7 from J; bases not matched to a gene: 12. CDR3 sequence: CASSSRQGMSRNEQFF. CDR3 bases: TGTGCCAGCAGTTCTAGACAGGGGATGAGCAGGAATGAGCAGTTCTTC.

This clone showed up just once. This sequence joins TRBV5-5 and TRBJ2-5; the match to TRBD2 covers 7 bases. The V and J ends lost 2 bases and 5 bases, in that order; junction bases with no gene match: 6. The CDR3 loop spans 14 amino acids. CDR1 is SGHKS and CDR2 is YYEKEE in the germline V gene (reference sequence). The CDR3 spells CASSFGGTRETQYF. CDR3 coding DNA: TGTGCCAGCAGCTTCGGGGGGACCCGGGAGACCCAGTACTTC.

The V and J genes are TRBV16 and TRBJ1-1; 10 bases line up with TRBD1. The CDR3 totals 15 residues. Germline trimming cut 4 bases from V and 4 bases from J; bases unmatched to any gene: 6. Germline V gene data show CDR1 as KGHSY and CDR2 as FQNENV. CDR3 sequence reads: CASSRRDRGGTEAFF. CDR3 bases: TGTGCCAGCAGCCGCCGGGACAGGGGTGGCACTGAAGCTTTCTTT. The variable domain in full, with the rest retrieved from reference TRBV16 and TRBJ1-1, is GEEVAQTPKHLVRGEGQKAKLYCAPIKGHSYVFWYQQVLKNEFKFLISFQNENVFDETGMPKERFSAKCLPNSPCSLEIQATKLEDSAVYFCASSRRDRGGTEAFFGQGTRLTVV.

This chain connects TRBV27 to TRBJ1-6; D is uncertain. CDR3 length equals 14 residues. The germline CDR1 and CDR2 sequences are MNHEY and SMNVEV (reference sequence). V shed 3 bases and J shed 7 bases, with 10 bases lying between them. CDR3 in amino acids: CASSFGNRNSPLHF. The CDR3 bases are TGTGCCAGCAGTTTTGGAAACAGAAATTCACCCCTCCACTTT.

The sample holds one count of this clone. CDR3 protein: CASSIGRDRRNTIYF. In nucleotides, the CDR3 is TGTGCCAGTAGTATTGGGCGAGACAGAAGAAACACCATATATTTT. This chain uses TRBV19 with TRBJ1-3, with D tentatively TRBD1 (5 bases). Trimming removed 3 bases from V and 5 bases from J, with 14 bases in between. CDR3 size: 15 residues. CDR1 LNHDA and CDR2 SQIVND come from the germline V gene (reference sequence).